These 18 T cell receptor beta chains were all obtained from the same sample, sequenced in a study of blood T cell repertoires in COVID-19. The table came from immunoSEQ multiplex PCR; TCRdb's copy has only in-frame clones and leaves some out. This sample has around 310,000 clones, with roughly 90% found just once. Sequenced sample: peripheral blood. These receptors were collected from a woman under 40 with COVID-19, enrolled during active disease.

CDR3 nucleotide sequence: TGTGCCAGCAGTTTTCCAGGGTTAGGAAACACCATATATTTT. Translated, it gives CASSFPGLGNTIYF. The chain is built from TRBV28 and TRBJ1-3; D might be TRBD1 (5 bases). The CDR3 is 14 amino acids. V was clipped by 3 bases and J by 4 bases, with 10 bases between them. Germline V gene lookup returns CDR1 MDHEN and CDR2 SYDVKM.

J is TRBJ1-1 and V is TRBV4-3; 8 positions agree with TRBD1. The CDR3 runs 14 residues. Germline CDR1 and CDR2: LGHNA and YSLEER. V shed 4 bases and J 8 bases; nucleotides not matched to a gene: 9. Here the CDR3 DNA reads TGCGCCAGCAGCCGAGGAGGGCAGGGGGCGGAAGCTTTCTTT. Amino acid sequence: CASSRGGQGAEAFF.

The CDR3 loop is CASSQDGSGIQPQHF. The DNA for the CDR3 is TGCGCCAGCAGCCAAGATGGTTCCGGGATTCAGCCCCAGCATTTT. The J gene is TRBJ1-5, the V gene TRBV4-1; no firm D call. This CDR3 region has 15 residues. From germline, CDR1 is MGHRA and CDR2 YSYEKL. Trimming left V 0 bases short and J 6 bases short, with 12 bases between.

The chain carries TRBV2 and TRBJ2-3; D unresolved. CDR1 SNHLY and CDR2 FYNNEI come from the germline V gene. V lost 7 bases and J 1 base, leaving 12 bases between the germline ends. CDR3 length: 14 amino acids. CDR3 bases: TGTGCCAGCATGAGGTCGTGGGGCACAGATACGCAGTATTTT. Its protein product is CASMRSWGTDTQYF.

CDR3 protein: CASSLGFLVLHGYTF. The CDR3 DNA sequence: TGTGCCAGCAGCTTAGGTTTCCTAGTTCTCCATGGCTACACCTTC. This sequence joins TRBV7-2 and TRBJ1-2; D unclear. Looked up from germline, CDR1 is SGHTA and CDR2 is FQGNSA. The CDR3 runs 15 residues. Trimming shortened V by 1 base and J by 6 bases, and 15 bases separated the two germline ends.

The V and J genes are TRBV7-9 and TRBJ1-1, with no clear D. Germline V CDR1 and CDR2: SEHNR, FQNEAQ (reference sequence). Deletions cut 1 base from V and 0 bases from J, with 12 bases between. The length of the CDR3 is 16 residues. CDR3 nucleotide sequence: TGTGCCAGCAGCTTAGACCCAGGAGGAATGAACACTGAAGCTTTCTTT. Protein: CASSLDPGGMNTEAFF.

The chain links TRBV7-2 to TRBJ2-7; the match to TRBD1 covers 8 bases. Trimming took 5 bases from V and 2 from J; bases not matched to a gene: 8. The V gene's germline CDR1 is SGHTA and CDR2 FQGNSA. CDR3 length: 15 residues. CDR3 sequence: CASSLRQGPPYEQYF. CDR3 coding DNA: TGTGCCAGCAGCCTAAGACAGGGGCCACCCTACGAGCAGTACTTC.

The chain couples TRBV4-1 to TRBJ2-1; 13 nucleotides match TRBD2. Per the germline V gene, CDR1 is MGHRA and CDR2 is YSYEKL. V lost 3 bases to trimming and J lost 7 bases; unmatched junction nucleotides: 9. The CDR3 extends over 17 amino acids. The CDR3: CASSQVRLAGGRNEQFF. CDR3 DNA: TGCGCCAGCAGCCAGGTCCGACTAGCGGGAGGCAGGAATGAGCAGTTCTTC.

The CDR3 DNA is TGTGCCAGCAGCATGGCAAGCAATCAGCCCCAGCATTTT. As protein: CASSMASNQPQHF. V gene TRBV7-9 combines with J gene TRBJ1-5; D uncertain. Germline V lookup: CDR1 SEHNR, CDR2 FQNEAQ (reference sequence). V lost 5 bases and J lost 1, with 6 bases in between. CDR3 length: 13 amino acids.

The chain links TRBV6-6 to TRBJ2-2; no definite D call. Germline assignment: CDR1 MNHNY and CDR2 SVGAGI (reference sequence). V lost 0 bases, J lost 6 bases, and 14 bases lay in between. This CDR3 contains 16 residues. This CDR3 reads CASSYSLLVGSGELFF. DNA of the CDR3: TGTGCCAGCAGTTACTCGTTGCTAGTCGGGTCCGGGGAGCTGTTTTTT.

This rearrangement joins TRBV27 to TRBJ1-5, with D hard to call. Per germline, CDR1 MNHEY and CDR2 SMNVEV (reference sequence). V was cut by 8 bases and J by 2 bases, with 7 bases left in between. The CDR3 is 12 residues long. CDR3 coding DNA: TGTGCCAGCGGCCAGGGCAATCAGCCCCAGCATTTT. It translates to CASGQGNQPQHF.

This clone was found once. The V call is TRBV9, the J call TRBJ1-6; TRBD1 aligns across 8 bases. Losses at the gene ends were 3 bases for V and 4 bases for J; bases not matched to a gene: 3. The CDR3 sequence is 15 residues long. Looked up from germline, CDR1 is SGDLS and CDR2 is YYNGEE. CDR3 bases: TGTGCCAGCAGCGCAACAGGGGGATATAATTCACCCCTCCACTTT. Translated: CASSATGGYNSPLHF.

The chain combines TRBV11-2 with TRBJ1-1, with D perhaps matching TRBD1 (6 bases). Germline V gives CDR1 SGHAT, CDR2 FQNNGV. The CDR3 extends over 17 amino acids. Between the trimmed V and J ends, which lost 2 bases and 1 base, there was a span of 17 bases. This CDR3 reads CASSLPRGGPSNTEAFF. CDR3 DNA sequence: TGTGCCAGCAGCTTACCACGGGGGGGGCCATCGAACACTGAAGCTTTCTTT.

J is TRBJ2-7 and V is TRBV30; possibly TRBD1 for D (6 bases). V lost 0 bases, J lost 0 bases, and 15 bases lay in between. The CDR3 is 16 amino acids. The germline V gene encodes CDR1 GTSNPN and CDR2 SVGIG (reference sequence). CDR3 sequence (DNA): TGTGCCTGGAGTGTCCCCAGGGGAGCCCGCTCCTACGAGCAGTACTTC. Its protein product is CAWSVPRGARSYEQYF.

The chain couples TRBV21-1 to TRBJ2-4; TRBD2, as called in the table, went unchecked against the DNA. TRBV21-1 is a known pseudogene. The CDR3 loop spans 15 amino acids. Written as DNA, the CDR3 is TGTGCCAGCAGCAAAGCGGAGGGGCAGGTGAACATTCAGTACTTC. It encodes CASSKAEGQVNIQYF.

The chain links TRBV7-2 to TRBJ2-2; D perhaps matches TRBD2 (6 bases). The CDR3 loop spans 18 amino acids. The germline V and J ends were trimmed by 6 bases and 1 base, with 21 bases remaining between them. Germline CDR1 reads SGHTA; CDR2 reads FQGNSA. The CDR3 region has the DNA TGTGCCAGCAGTATAGCCGCGGCTGGGCGGGGGAACACCGGGGAGCTGTTTTTT. Amino acid sequence: CASSIAAAGRGNTGELFF. The complete variable domain, with remaining parts taken from reference TRBV7-2 and TRBJ2-2, reads GAGVSQSPSNKVTEKGKDVELRCDPISGHTALYWYRQSLGQGLEFLIYFQGNSAPDKSGLPSDRFSAERTGGSVSTLTIQRTQQEDSAVYLCASSIAAAGRGNTGELFFGEGSRLTVL.

The rearrangement links TRBV7-3 to TRBJ2-7; D is perhaps TRBD2 (7 bases). Germline V CDR1 and CDR2: SGHTA, FQGTGA. Trimming removed 5 bases from V and 6 bases from J, with 17 bases in between. This CDR3 spans 14 amino acids. The CDR3 nucleotides are TGTGCCAGCAGCGTAGGACTAGGGGGGGTCGAGCAGTACTTC. Translated, it gives CASSVGLGGVEQYF.

The chain joins TRBV28 to TRBJ1-2; D unresolved. CDR3 length equals 14 residues. V lost 3 bases to trimming and J lost 5 bases, with 13 bases between them. Germline-derived CDR1 and CDR2 are MDHEN and SYDVKM. The CDR3: CASSFIGEGYGYTF. CDR3 nucleotides: TGTGCCAGCAGTTTCATAGGAGAGGGTTATGGCTACACCTTC.